These 21 T cell receptor beta chains came from one sample sequenced in a study of T cell changes during pregnancy in multiple sclerosis. TCRdb's copy holds only in-frame clones and misses some; the assay was immunoSEQ multiplex PCR. The sample lists around 84,000 clones, 90% to 95% seen once, with 0.95% to 1% in the top ten. Here the sequenced sample was peripheral blood, taken in the second trimester of pregnancy. These receptors originate from a female donor in good health, enrolled as a control in a pregnancy study.

V gene TRBV15 combines with J gene TRBJ1-1; D not resolved. CDR1 is LNHNV, CDR2 YYDKDF, per germline (reference sequence). Trimming removed 0 bases from V and 4 bases from J, with 6 bases in between. The CDR3 is 13 amino acids. DNA for the CDR3: TGTGCCACCAGCAGAGATCGGGGCACTGAAGCTTTCTTT. Translating it yields CATSRDRGTEAFF.

This chain joins TRBV10-1 and TRBJ1-3; TRBD1 aligns across 7 bases. This CDR3 region has 15 residues. V trimming: 0 bases; J trimming: 2 bases; junction bases outside the gene matches: 1. CDR1 is WNHNN and CDR2 is SYGVQD in the germline V gene (reference sequence). This CDR3 is CASSESRGTGNTIYF. CDR3 nucleotide sequence: TGCGCCAGCAGTGAGTCCAGGGGGACTGGAAACACCATATATTTT.

V is TRBV6-1 and J is TRBJ1-5; tentatively, D is TRBD1 (5 bases). The CDR3 loop spans 14 amino acids. Germline V gene sequence: CDR1 MNHNS, CDR2 SASEGT. The V end was cut by 6 bases, the J end by 6 bases, with 15 bases between. CDR3 DNA: TGTGCCAGCAGAGGGGCCCCATGGAGTCAGCCCCAGCATTTT. It specifies CASRGAPWSQPQHF.

J is TRBJ1-5 and V is TRBV19; 7 positions match TRBD1. CDR1 is LNHDA and CDR2 is SQIVND in the germline V gene (reference sequence). The CDR3 has 15 amino acids. J gave up 2 bases and V 4 bases, and 5 bases lay outside the gene matches. The CDR3 nucleotides are TGTGCCAGTAGTACCGACAGGGAGGGCAATCAGCCCCAGCATTTT. Translation gives CASSTDREGNQPQHF.

CDR3 amino acids: CASSSFSQGKLYNEQFF. CDR3 coding DNA: TGCGCCAGCAGCTCCTTCTCACAGGGTAAGCTCTACAATGAGCAGTTCTTC. The chain carries TRBV5-1 and TRBJ2-1; D is possibly TRBD1 (6 bases). Trimming cost V 3 bases and J 3 bases, with 19 bases left between them. Germline V gene sequence: CDR1 SGHRS, CDR2 YFSETQ. CDR3 length: 17 residues.

The rearrangement joins TRBV7-8 to TRBJ2-3; 8 bases map to TRBD2. The V segment lost 5 bases and the J segment 7 bases; nucleotides outside the gene matches: 14. CDR1 and CDR2 (germline): SGHVS, FQNEAQ. The CDR3 has 16 amino acids. This CDR3 is CASSVTGTRRSNTQYF. The CDR3 region has the DNA TGTGCCAGCAGCGTAACCGGGACTAGAAGATCAAATACGCAGTATTTT.

This chain joins TRBV27 and TRBJ1-2; tentative D call: TRBD1 (5 bases). In germline, CDR1 is MNHEY, CDR2 SMNVEV (reference sequence). V dropped 5 bases and J dropped 0 bases, with 10 bases sitting between them. There are 14 residues in the CDR3. In DNA, the CDR3 is TGTGCCAGCAGTCCCAGGGTTACTAACTATGGCTACACCTTC. It codes for CASSPRVTNYGYTF.

The CDR3 here is CASSWTSGREQYF. The CDR3 region has the DNA TGTGCCAGCAGTTGGACTAGCGGGAGGGAGCAGTACTTC. J is TRBJ2-7 and V is TRBV2, with TRBD2 matching 14 bases. The germline gives CDR1 SNHLY, CDR2 FYNNEI. CDR3 length: 13 residues. The ends lost 5 bases at V and 7 bases at J; junction bases unmatched: 1.

This chain connects TRBV19 to TRBJ1-1; no clear D gene. CDR3 length: 13 amino acids. From germline, CDR1 is LNHDA and CDR2 SQIVND (reference sequence). V was pared by 5 bases and J by 0 bases, with 7 bases between. Here the CDR3 reads CASSLELNTEAFF. The CDR3 DNA sequence: TGTGCCAGTAGTCTCGAGTTGAACACTGAAGCTTTCTTT. Full variable domain (remainder filled in from reference TRBV19 and TRBJ1-1): DGGITQSPKYLFRKEGQNVTLSCEQNLNHDAMYWYRQDPGQGLRLIYYSQIVNDFQKGDIAEGYSVSREKKESFPLTVTSAQKNPTAFYLCASSLELNTEAFFGQGTRLTVV.

This clone was seen a single time. The gene calls are TRBV18 and TRBJ2-7; TRBD2 matches 8 bases. The CDR3 totals 16 residues. V lost 3 bases and J lost 4; bases outside the gene matches: 11. Germline V CDR1 and CDR2: KGHSH, LQKENI. The CDR3 region has the DNA TGTGCCAGCTCACCCACTAGCGGAAGAGGTATATACGAGCAGTACTTC. Its translation is CASSPTSGRGIYEQYF. Based on the CDR3 plus reference TRBV18 and TRBJ2-7, the full variable domain is NAGVMQNPRHLVRRRGQEARLRCSPMKGHSHVYWYRQLPEEGLKFMVYLQKENIIDESGMPKERFSAEFPKEGPSILRIQQVVRGDSAAYFCASSPTSGRGIYEQYFGPGTRLTVT.

The V call is TRBV19, the J call TRBJ1-3; D gene ambiguous. Between the trimmed V and J ends, which lost 5 bases and 0 bases, there was a span of 5 bases. The CDR3 contains 13 residues. The germline V gene encodes CDR1 LNHDA and CDR2 SQIVND (reference sequence). Written as DNA, the CDR3 is TGTGCCAGTAGTGTCCTCTCTGGAAACACCATATATTTT. This codes for CASSVLSGNTIYF.

This clone was seen a few times. V usage is TRBV6-4 and J usage is TRBJ2-3, with D possibly being TRBD2 (6 bases). V gave up 2 bases and J gave up 3 bases, with 6 bases separating them. Per the germline V gene, CDR1 is MRHNA and CDR2 is SNTAGT. This CDR3 is 13 amino acids long. The CDR3: CASSDRETDTQYF. CDR3 bases: TGTGCCAGCAGTGACCGGGAGACAGATACGCAGTATTTT.

This sequence joins TRBV5-1 and TRBJ2-7; the match to TRBD2 covers 8 bases. Germline values: CDR1 SGHRS, CDR2 YFSETQ. The CDR3 has 15 amino acids. J lost 0 bases, V lost 4 bases, and 6 bases had no gene match. The CDR3 region has the DNA TGCGCCAGCAGCCAACTAGCGGTAGGCTCCTACGAGCAGTACTTC. Residues: CASSQLAVGSYEQYF.

Regarding this clone: Additional DNA sequences in this sample encode the identical CDR3. This chain links TRBV6-5 with TRBJ1-1; D ambiguous. CDR3 size: 11 residues. Germline CDR1 is MNHEY and CDR2 is SVGAGI. V was pared by 5 bases and J by 5 bases, with 6 bases between. CDR3 protein: CASSRGTEAFF. For the CDR3, the DNA is TGTGCCAGCAGTAGAGGGACTGAAGCTTTCTTT.

V usage is TRBV5-4 and J usage is TRBJ2-1; TRBD1 matches at 9 bases. Germline trimming cut 5 bases from V and 6 bases from J; bases unmatched to any gene: 9. The V gene's germline CDR1 is SGHNT and CDR2 YYREEE (reference sequence). The CDR3 is made up of 15 amino acids. CDR3 in amino acids: CASRLGTGKGNEQFF. In DNA, the CDR3 is TGTGCCAGCAGGCTGGGGACAGGGAAGGGCAATGAGCAGTTCTTC.

In this sample, this clone turned up once. The CDR3, as DNA: TGTGCCAGCAGCACCGACCCGGGACTAAGACCCTACAATGAGCAGTTCTTC. Its translation: CASSTDPGLRPYNEQFF. V gene TRBV7-2 combines with J gene TRBJ2-1; 7 positions agree with TRBD2. The CDR3 sequence is 17 residues long. V shed 5 bases and J 2 bases; nucleotides not matched to a gene: 12. Germline CDR1 SGHTA, CDR2 FQGNSA.

This clone was detected only once. V gene TRBV13 combines with J gene TRBJ2-7, with D unclear. The germline gives CDR1 PRHDT, CDR2 FYEKMQ (reference sequence). This CDR3 has 15 residues. Trimming removed 2 bases from V and 5 bases from J, with 16 bases in between. This CDR3 is CASSLRRVGLHEQYF. In nucleotides, the CDR3 is TGTGCCAGCAGCTTACGTCGGGTCGGGTTACACGAGCAGTACTTC.

In the case of this clone: The junction departs from the called germline gene at one end, perhaps through a read error. The CDR3 sequence: CASSLDASSGNTIYF. CDR3 in DNA: TGTGCCAGCAGTTTGGACGCGAGCTCTGGAAACACCATATATTTT. The chain has TRBV5-4 and TRBJ1-3; D is uncertain. Per the germline V gene, CDR1 is SGHNT and CDR2 is YYREEE (reference sequence). The CDR3 runs 15 residues.

This chain links TRBV6-1 with TRBJ2-1; D possibly corresponds to TRBD1 (5 bases). Trimming stripped 5 bases from V and 2 bases from J, with 13 bases between. CDR3 length equals 15 residues. Germline lookup yields CDR1 MNHNS and CDR2 SASEGT. Here the CDR3 DNA reads TGTGCCAGCAGTTTGCTAGGGGATACCTACAATGAGCAGTTCTTC. As protein: CASSLLGDTYNEQFF.

This chain uses TRBV28 with TRBJ2-7; 8 nucleotides match TRBD2. The ends lost 8 bases at V and 3 bases at J; junction bases unmatched: 9. CDR1 is MDHEN, CDR2 SYDVKM, per germline. The CDR3 has 14 residues. The CDR3 here is CASGRGGGVYEQYF. DNA of the CDR3: TGTGCCAGCGGCCGGGGGGGCGGAGTCTACGAGCAGTACTTC.

The V call is TRBV5-8, the J call TRBJ2-7, with D possibly matching TRBD2 (6 bases). Germline loops: CDR1 SGHTS, CDR2 YDEGEE. The CDR3 runs 14 residues. Trimming stripped 4 bases from V and 6 bases from J, with 17 bases between. DNA of the CDR3: TGTGCCAGCAGCCCCCGGGACTTAGTCCTCGAGCAGTACTTC. This encodes CASSPRDLVLEQYF.